This record covers a single T cell receptor (beta chain). This specimen belongs to a study of blood T cell repertoires in COVID-19. The protocol was immunoSEQ multiplex PCR, while the TCRdb copy is restricted to in-frame clones and leaves out a portion. The sample holds about 220,000 clones, around 90% seen once. Cohort placement rested on clinical history that participants reported themselves. What was sequenced was PBMCs or T cells enriched from blood (not recorded which). This TCR derives from a woman aged 25 to 39 who had recovered from COVID-19.

The CDR3 nucleotides are TGTGCCAGCTCACCCACCCCGCGCGGGTACCAAGAGACCCAGTACTTC. It encodes CASSPTPRGYQETQYF. The J gene is TRBJ2-5, the V gene TRBV18; tentative D call: TRBD2 (5 bases). Per germline, CDR1 KGHSH and CDR2 LQKENI. V lost 3 bases and J 0 bases, leaving 14 bases between the germline ends. There are 16 residues in the CDR3.